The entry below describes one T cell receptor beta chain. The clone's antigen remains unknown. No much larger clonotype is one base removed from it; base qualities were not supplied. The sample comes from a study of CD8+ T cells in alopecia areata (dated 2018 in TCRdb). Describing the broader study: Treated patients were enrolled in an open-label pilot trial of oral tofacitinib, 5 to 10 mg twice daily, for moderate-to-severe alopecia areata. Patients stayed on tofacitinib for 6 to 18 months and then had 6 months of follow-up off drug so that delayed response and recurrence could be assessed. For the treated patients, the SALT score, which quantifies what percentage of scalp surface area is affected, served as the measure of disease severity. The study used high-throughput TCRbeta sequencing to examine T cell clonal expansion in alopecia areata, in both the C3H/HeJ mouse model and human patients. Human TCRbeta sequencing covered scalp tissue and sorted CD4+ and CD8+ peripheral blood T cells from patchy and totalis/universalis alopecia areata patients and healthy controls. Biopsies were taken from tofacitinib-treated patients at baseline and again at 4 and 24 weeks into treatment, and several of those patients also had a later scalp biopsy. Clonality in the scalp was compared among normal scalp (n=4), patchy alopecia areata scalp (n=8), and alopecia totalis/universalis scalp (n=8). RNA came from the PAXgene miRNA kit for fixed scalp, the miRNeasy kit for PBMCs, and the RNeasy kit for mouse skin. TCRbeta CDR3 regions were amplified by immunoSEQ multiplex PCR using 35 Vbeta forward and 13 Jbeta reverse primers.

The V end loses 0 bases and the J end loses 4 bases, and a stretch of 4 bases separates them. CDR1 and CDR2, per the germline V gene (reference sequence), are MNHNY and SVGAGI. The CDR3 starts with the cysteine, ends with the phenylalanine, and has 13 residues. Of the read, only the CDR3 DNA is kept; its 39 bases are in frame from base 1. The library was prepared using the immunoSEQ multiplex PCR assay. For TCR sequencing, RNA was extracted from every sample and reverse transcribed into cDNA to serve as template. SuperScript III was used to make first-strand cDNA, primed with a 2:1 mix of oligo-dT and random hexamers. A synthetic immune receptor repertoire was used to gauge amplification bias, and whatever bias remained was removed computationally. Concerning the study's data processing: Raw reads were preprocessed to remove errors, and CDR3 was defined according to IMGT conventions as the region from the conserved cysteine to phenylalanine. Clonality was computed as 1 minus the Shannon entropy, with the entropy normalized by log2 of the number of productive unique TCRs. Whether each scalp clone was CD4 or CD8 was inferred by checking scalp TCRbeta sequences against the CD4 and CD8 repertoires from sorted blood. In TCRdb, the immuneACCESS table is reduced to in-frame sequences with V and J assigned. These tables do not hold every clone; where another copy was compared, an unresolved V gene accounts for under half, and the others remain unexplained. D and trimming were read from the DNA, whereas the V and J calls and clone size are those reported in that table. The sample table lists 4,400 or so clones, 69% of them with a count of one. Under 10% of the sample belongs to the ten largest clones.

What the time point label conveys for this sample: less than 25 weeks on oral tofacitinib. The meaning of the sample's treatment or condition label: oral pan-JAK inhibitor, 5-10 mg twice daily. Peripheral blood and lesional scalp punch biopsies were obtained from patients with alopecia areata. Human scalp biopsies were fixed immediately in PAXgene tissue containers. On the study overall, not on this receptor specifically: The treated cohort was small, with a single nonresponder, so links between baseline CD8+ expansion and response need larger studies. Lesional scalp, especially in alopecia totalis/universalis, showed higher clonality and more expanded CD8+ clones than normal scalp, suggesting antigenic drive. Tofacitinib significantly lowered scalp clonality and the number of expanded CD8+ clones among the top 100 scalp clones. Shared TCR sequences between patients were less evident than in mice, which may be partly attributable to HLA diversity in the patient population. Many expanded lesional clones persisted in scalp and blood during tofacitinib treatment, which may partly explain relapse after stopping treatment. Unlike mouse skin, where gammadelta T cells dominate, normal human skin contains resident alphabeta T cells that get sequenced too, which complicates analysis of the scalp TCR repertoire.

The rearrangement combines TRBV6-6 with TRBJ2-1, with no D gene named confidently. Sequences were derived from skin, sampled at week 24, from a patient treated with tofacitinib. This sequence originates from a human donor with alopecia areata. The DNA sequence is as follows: TGTGCCAGCAGTTACTCACAGTACAATGAGCAGTTCTTC. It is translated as CASSYSQYNEQFF.